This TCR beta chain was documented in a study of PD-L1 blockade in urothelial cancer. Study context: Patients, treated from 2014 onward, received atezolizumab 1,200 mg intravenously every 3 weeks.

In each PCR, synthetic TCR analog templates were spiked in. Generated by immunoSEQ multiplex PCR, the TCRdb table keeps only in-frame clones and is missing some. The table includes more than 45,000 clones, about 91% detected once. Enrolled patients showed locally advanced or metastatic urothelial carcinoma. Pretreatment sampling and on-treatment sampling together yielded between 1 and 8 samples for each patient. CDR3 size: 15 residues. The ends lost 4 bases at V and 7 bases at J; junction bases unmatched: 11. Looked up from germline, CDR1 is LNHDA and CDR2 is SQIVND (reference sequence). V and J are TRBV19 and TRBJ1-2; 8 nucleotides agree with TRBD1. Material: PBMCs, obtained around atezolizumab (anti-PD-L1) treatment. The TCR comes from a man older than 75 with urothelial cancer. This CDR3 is CASSTGATGAPGYTF. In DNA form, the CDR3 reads TGTGCCAGTAGTACTGGGGCGACAGGGGCCCCTGGCTACACCTTC. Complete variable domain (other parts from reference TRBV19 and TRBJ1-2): DGGITQSPKYLFRKEGQNVTLSCEQNLNHDAMYWYRQDPGQGLRLIYYSQIVNDFQKGDIAEGYSVSREKKESFPLTVTSAQKNPTAFYLCASSTGATGAPGYTFGSGTRLTVV.